This T cell receptor beta chain stems from a study of blood T cell repertoires in COVID-19 (dated by TCRdb to 2020 to 2022). Background for the entire study: Samples covering the acute and convalescent phases of COVID-19 were provided by collaborators in the United States, Italy and Spain. The prospective study material was composed of cDNA or gDNA derived from T cells, B-cell-depleted T cells, or PBMCs. Deeply sampled blood TCRbeta repertoires from subjects exposed to, actively infected with, or recovered from COVID-19 were included in the dataset. The repertoires were made available in a free public database intended to serve as a resource for research on the immune response to SARS-CoV-2. The samples were drawn from the first 160 participants of the ongoing ImmuneRACE study and from some 1,300 subjects provided by 6 global collaborators. A de-identified subject ID, COVID-19 status, age in years and sex were almost always included in the sample metadata. Where HLA class I and class II types were available, the types were taken from metadata supplied by the sample provider, not from assay-based typing.

TCRbeta CDR3 regions were amplified from genomic DNA using the immunoSEQ Assay, a bias-controlled multiplex PCR. The study's own analysis went as follows. Nucleated cell counts per sample were estimated from amplification of reference gene primers within the assay. To quantify the absolute abundance of each unique TCRbeta CDR3 rearrangement, sequence reads were collapsed and filtered. For each sample, productive Simpson clonality was calculated by taking the square root of Simpson's diversity index across productive rearrangements. Entries here come from immuneACCESS through TCRdb and include only in-frame sequences with V and J called. Some clones fail to appear in such tables; in the studies checked, an unresolved V gene covers under half of the shortfall, and the cause of the remainder is unknown. That table furnishes V, J and clone size, whereas the DNA furnished D and trimming. In this sample the table shows about 88,000 clones, roughly nine tenths of which occur a single time. The leading ten clones occupy about 1.8% of the sample.

Trimming removed 3 bases from V and 2 bases from J; the gene matches leave 7 bases unexplained. Measured from the cysteine to the phenylalanine, the CDR3 is 16 residues long. CDR3 DNA only is kept here, 48 bases in frame from base 1. CDR1 and CDR2, looked up from the germline V gene, are SGHRS and YFSETQ. Concerning this clone itself: Its cognate antigen has yet to be identified. No quality values exist for individual bases; no much larger clone is one base distant.

Results and caveats for the whole study, not just this receptor: The quantity of clinical and demographic metadata differed by source and by participant and was supplied without curation.

The collaborating institutions used their own protocols to collect whole blood in K2EDTA tubes. Collaborator samples were shipped for TCRbeta analysis as frozen whole blood, isolated PBMCs, or DNA extracted from either sample type. What was sequenced was peripheral blood. The receptor's source is a human donor with active COVID-19. The donor label of this sample is uncertain. The V gene is TRBV5-1 and the J gene is TRBJ2-5; 10 junctional bases match TRBD2. The CDR3 amino acid sequence is: CASSSRSTSGQETQYF. The DNA sequence follows: TGCGCCAGCAGCTCCCGCTCGACTAGCGGGCAAGAGACCCAGTACTTC.